These T cell receptor beta chains were read from a single sample in a study of HIV-infected patients and healthy controls. TCRdb reprocessed the 5' RACE reads with MiXCR, giving one entry per CDR3 protein. The sample has roughly 15,000 distinct CDR3 sequences; 9.4% are singletons. The sequenced sample consisted of blood. The origin of the receptors is an adult in good health. Both conserved end residues are part of each CDR3.

V gene: TRBV20-1; J gene: TRBJ2-1; CDR3 protein: CSAGGQSKQFF
V gene: TRBV20-1; J gene: TRBJ2-7; CDR3 protein: CSAPLDRSSGEQYF
V gene: TRBV28; J gene: TRBJ2-5; CDR3 protein: CASGSQGDRGSETQYF
V gene: TRBV6-1; J gene: TRBJ2-3; CDR3 protein: CASSLGQSTDTQYF
V gene: TRBV5-6; J gene: TRBJ2-7; CDR3 protein: CASSPGQGDEQYF
V gene: TRBV29-1; J gene: TRBJ2-3; CDR3 protein: CSLGLAGDTQYF
V gene: TRBV24-1; J gene: TRBJ1-3; CDR3 protein: CATRVSGSTIYF
V gene: TRBV9; J gene: TRBJ2-6; CDR3 protein: CASSPFASGANVLTF
V gene: TRBV29-1; J gene: TRBJ2-3; CDR3 protein: CSVEDWEALAADTQYF
V gene: TRBV19; J gene: TRBJ2-1; CDR3 protein: CASRFISGGDNEQFF
V gene: TRBV19; J gene: TRBJ2-3; CDR3 protein: CASGLRGADTQYF
V gene: TRBV20-1; J gene: TRBJ1-1; CDR3 protein: CSSADALDAEAFF
V gene: TRBV5-1; J gene: TRBJ2-5; CDR3 protein: CASSTQGNGVTQYF
V gene: TRBV2; J gene: TRBJ1-1; CDR3 protein: CASTKRGLDTEAFF
V gene: TRBV12-3/TRBV12-4; J gene: TRBJ2-1; CDR3 protein: CASSLVLGNNEQFF
V gene: TRBV5-4; J gene: TRBJ2-5; CDR3 protein: CASSPGLAGGPWETQYF
V gene: TRBV12-3/TRBV12-4; J gene: TRBJ1-1; CDR3 protein: CASSFSGSTEAFF
V gene: TRBV11-3; J gene: TRBJ2-1; CDR3 protein: CASSLVGAGHEQFF
V gene: TRBV12-3/TRBV12-4; J gene: TRBJ1-5; CDR3 protein: CASSLGQGISNQPQHF
V gene: TRBV28; J gene: TRBJ2-3; CDR3 protein: CASSLTGTGVVRTDTQYF
V gene: TRBV12-3/TRBV12-4; J gene: TRBJ2-7; CDR3 protein: CATGQGTYEQYF
V gene: TRBV29-1; J gene: TRBJ2-5; CDR3 protein: CSVGASGQETQYF
V gene: TRBV6-6; J gene: TRBJ1-4; CDR3 protein: CASSYYRVEKLFF
V gene: TRBV5-1; J gene: TRBJ2-1; CDR3 protein: CASNEGYNEQFF
V gene: TRBV9; J gene: TRBJ2-3; CDR3 protein: CASSVTTGGADTQYF
V gene: TRBV6-5; J gene: TRBJ2-4; CDR3 protein: CASSYSTASPRIQYF
V gene: TRBV7-9; J gene: TRBJ1-4; CDR3 protein: CASSLGTGNLMELFF
V gene: TRBV20-1; J gene: TRBJ2-7; CDR3 protein: CSAIPLGTGVYEQYF
V gene: TRBV27; J gene: TRBJ1-1; CDR3 protein: CASSPRSQLLNTEAFF
V gene: TRBV28; J gene: TRBJ1-5; CDR3 protein: CASSLWAPRQPQHF
V gene: TRBV6-5; J gene: TRBJ1-1; CDR3 protein: CASSYSTRGATEAFF
V gene: TRBV5-1; J gene: TRBJ1-1; CDR3 protein: CASSLAGGNEAFF
V gene: TRBV28; J gene: TRBJ2-3; CDR3 protein: CASNTPASGTGTDTQYF
V gene: TRBV19; J gene: TRBJ1-5; CDR3 protein: CASSIDSSGGIGNQPQHF
V gene: TRBV6-2/TRBV6-3; J gene: TRBJ2-7; CDR3 protein: CASTPRGYEEEQYF
V gene: TRBV19; J gene: TRBJ2-1; CDR3 protein: CASSIGVNNEQFF
V gene: TRBV6-6; J gene: TRBJ2-6; CDR3 protein: CASEHTQGAGAGANVLTF
V gene: TRBV13; J gene: TRBJ2-3; CDR3 protein: CASSLTITDTQYF
V gene: TRBV28; J gene: TRBJ1-1; CDR3 protein: CASSPIRWDGARTEAFF
V gene: TRBV13; J gene: TRBJ1-1; CDR3 protein: CASSLGSEAFF
V gene: TRBV12-3/TRBV12-4; J gene: TRBJ1-4; CDR3 protein: CASSFSGSNEKLFF
V gene: TRBV11-3; J gene: TRBJ2-3; CDR3 protein: CASSLNGGGTDTQYF
V gene: TRBV3-1; J gene: TRBJ1-3; CDR3 protein: CASSQSRGRSGNTIYF
V gene: TRBV28; J gene: TRBJ2-7; CDR3 protein: CASSLTQAYEQYF